These T cell receptor beta chains were read from a single sample in a study of Ad26.COV2.S vaccination and SARS-CoV-2 variants. Clones were read by immunoSEQ multiplex PCR, and TCRdb kept only the in-frame ones, dropping some. This sample carries around 400,000 clones, more than 80% of them seen once, and the ten largest clones take 12%. Material: peripheral blood, obtained in a trial of Ad26.COV2.S vaccine versus placebo. The source of these receptors is a person aged 18-60 years who received the Ad26.COV2.S COVID-19 vaccine or a placebo. Both conserved end residues are part of each CDR3. Fields, in order: J gene, V gene, clone size, CDR3 protein. The size field is filled for only some rows; it gives once, few, many or a size class.

TRBJ2-2 TRBV25-1 NA CASSGIAGGAGELFF
TRBJ2-1 TRBV19 NA CASSVKTSAQVYNEQFF
TRBJ2-3 TRBV30 NA CAWSYSGPDTQYF
TRBJ2-1 TRBV7-2 NA CASSQRYEQFF
TRBJ1-1 TRBV29-1 NA CSVVQNLNTEAFF
TRBJ2-7 TRBV7-2 NA CASSLVSRGVYEQYF
TRBJ2-2 TRBV5-5 NA CASSPLGTNTGELFF
TRBJ1-2 TRBV9 NA CASSVGRQGYGYTF
TRBJ1-1 TRBV5-1 NA CASSSRDRANTEAFF
TRBJ2-7 TRBV7-2 NA CASSLRTGAISYEQYF
TRBJ2-2 TRBV5-1 NA CASSLRGQGSGTGELFF
TRBJ2-5 TRBV5-1 once CASSVDVRFGETQYF
TRBJ1-1 TRBV30 NA CAWGGGTEAFF
TRBJ2-7 TRBV7-6 once CASSLSSGSAYEQYF
TRBJ1-1 TRBV7-9 NA CASSATGAPEAFF
TRBJ2-1 TRBV7-2 NA CASSSDRAGYNEQFF
TRBJ2-5 TRBV7-2 NA CASSNMGLQETQYF
TRBJ1-6 TRBV25-1 NA CASSPQGVTSPLHF
TRBJ2-2 TRBV28 NA CASNMGGAGRTGELFF
TRBJ2-1 TRBV18 few CASSSPNEQFF
TRBJ2-7 TRBV4-3 NA CASSQDWGPTPYEQYF
TRBJ2-3 TRBV27 NA CASKRTSGTDTQYF
TRBJ2-1 TRBV20-1 NA CSASRSGTISYNEQFF
TRBJ2-2 TRBV25-1 NA CASTSRGQLYTGELFF
TRBJ1-1 TRBV19 NA CASSIGLLNTEAFF
TRBJ2-2 TRBV29-1 NA CSAEVTGELFF
TRBJ2-7 TRBV13 NA CASSPRQDSYEQYF
TRBJ1-1 TRBV30 NA CAWSRGMNTEAFF
TRBJ2-7 TRBV29-1 NA CSVEVTVNEQYF
TRBJ1-1 TRBV7-9 NA CASSSFTAENTEAFF
TRBJ2-1 TRBV19 NA CASSIPAQGDNEQFF